These 2 T cell receptor beta chains came from one sample sequenced in a study of blood T cell repertoires in COVID-19. Sequenced by immunoSEQ multiplex PCR; TCRdb stores in-frame clones only, minus some. Of 150,000 to 200,000 clones in the sample, around 77% were seen once. Sequencing input: peripheral blood. The receptors were gathered from a man aged 55 to 70 with active or convalescent COVID-19.

The V gene is TRBV5-1, the J gene TRBJ1-1, with no clear D. V was clipped by 2 bases and J by 2 bases, with 10 bases between them. The CDR3 totals 14 residues. CDR1 and CDR2 from the germline V gene are SGHRS and YFSETQ. The CDR3, as DNA: TGCGCCAGCAGCTTTTTCCAGGCAAACACTGAAGCTTTCTTT. Translating it yields CASSFFQANTEAFF.

This rearrangement joins TRBV7-2 to TRBJ2-3; unclear D gene. The CDR3 has 13 residues. The V and J ends lost 1 base and 5 bases respectively, with 7 bases between them. Germline V CDR1 and CDR2: SGHTA, FQGNSA. This chain's CDR3 is CASSLDGGDTQYF. The CDR3 DNA reads as TGTGCCAGCAGCTTAGACGGCGGAGATACGCAGTATTTT.